This TCR beta chain was identified during a study of Ad26.COV2.S vaccination and SARS-CoV-2 variants. Study information: Recipients of Ad26.COV2.S got it intramuscularly, once or twice 56 days apart.

The treatment was: roughly 19 received Ad26.COV2.S at low or high dose, single or two shots; about 5 received placebo; per-sample allocation not given. It was on day 63 after the first vaccine or placebo injection that samples were taken. An adult donor aged 18-55 years was enrolled in Boston. Sequencing used immunoSEQ multiplex PCR; TCRdb keeps in-frame clones, though not all of them. This repertoire shows 300,000 to 400,000 clones, roughly 90% found once; its top ten account for about 10%. Whole-study results and caveats: Vaccinees reportedly had broad spike-specific CD8+ and CD4+ T cell responses.

As to this clone: Antigen specificity is unknown.

V gave up 3 bases and J gave up 5 bases, with 10 bases separating them. The CDR3 is 13 amino acids. The sequencing used peripheral blood, collected in a trial of Ad26.COV2.S vaccine versus placebo. The chain links TRBV12-3 or TRBV12-4 to TRBJ2-5; D could derive from TRBD1 or TRBD2 (5 bases each). The TCR was taken from a person between 18 and 65 years old who received the Ad26.COV2.S COVID-19 vaccine or a placebo. CDR3 in amino acids: CASSFLGEETQYF. The DNA for the CDR3 is TGTGCCAGCAGTTTCTTAGGGGAGGAGACCCAGTACTTC.